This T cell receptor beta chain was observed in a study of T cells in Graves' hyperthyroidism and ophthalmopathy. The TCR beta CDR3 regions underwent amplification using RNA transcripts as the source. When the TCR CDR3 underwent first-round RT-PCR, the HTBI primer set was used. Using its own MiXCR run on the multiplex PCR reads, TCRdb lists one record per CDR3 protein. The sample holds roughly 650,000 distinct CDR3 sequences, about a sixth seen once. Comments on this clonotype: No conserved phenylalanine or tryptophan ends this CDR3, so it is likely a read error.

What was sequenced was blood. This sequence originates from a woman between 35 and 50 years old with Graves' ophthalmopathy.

The CDR3 DNA is TGTGCCAGCAGCCCAGGCGGGAGCTCCTACAATGAGCAGTTCCTC. Amino acids: CASSPGGSSYNEQFL. This rearrangement joins TRBV6-1 to TRBJ2-1; TRBD2 aligns across 7 bases. V was clipped by 6 bases and J by 0 bases; unmatched bases: 5. The length of the CDR3 is 15 residues. Germline V gives CDR1 MNHNS, CDR2 SASEGT.